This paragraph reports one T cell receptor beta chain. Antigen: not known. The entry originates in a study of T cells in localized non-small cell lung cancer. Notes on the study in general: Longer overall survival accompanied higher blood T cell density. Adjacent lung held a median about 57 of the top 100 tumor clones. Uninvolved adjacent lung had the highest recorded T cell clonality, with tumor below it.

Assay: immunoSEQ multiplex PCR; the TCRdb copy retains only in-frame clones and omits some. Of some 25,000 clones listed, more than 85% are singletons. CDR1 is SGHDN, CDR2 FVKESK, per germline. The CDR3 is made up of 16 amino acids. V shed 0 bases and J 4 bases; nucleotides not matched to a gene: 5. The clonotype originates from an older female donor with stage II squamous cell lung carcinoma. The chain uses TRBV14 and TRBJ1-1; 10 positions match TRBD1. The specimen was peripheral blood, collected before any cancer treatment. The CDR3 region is CASSQEGQGWATEAFF. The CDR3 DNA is TGTGCCAGCAGCCAAGAGGGACAGGGGTGGGCCACTGAAGCTTTCTTT.